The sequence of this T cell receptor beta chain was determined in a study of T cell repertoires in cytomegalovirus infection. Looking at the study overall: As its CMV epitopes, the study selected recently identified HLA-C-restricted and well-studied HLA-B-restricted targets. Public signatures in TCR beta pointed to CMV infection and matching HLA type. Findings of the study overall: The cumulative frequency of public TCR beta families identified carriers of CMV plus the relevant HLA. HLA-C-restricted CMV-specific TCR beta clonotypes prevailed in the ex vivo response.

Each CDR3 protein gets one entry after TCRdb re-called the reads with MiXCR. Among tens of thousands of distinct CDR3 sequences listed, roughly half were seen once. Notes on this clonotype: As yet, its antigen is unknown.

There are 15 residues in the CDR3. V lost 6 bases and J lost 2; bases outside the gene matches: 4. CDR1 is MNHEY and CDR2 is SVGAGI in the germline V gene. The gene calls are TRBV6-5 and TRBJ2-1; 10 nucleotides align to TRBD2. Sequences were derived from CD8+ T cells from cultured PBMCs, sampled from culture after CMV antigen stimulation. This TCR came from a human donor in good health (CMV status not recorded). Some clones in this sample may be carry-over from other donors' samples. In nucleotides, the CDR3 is TGTGCCAGCAGCGCCCTAGCGGGAGCCTACAATGAGCAGTTCTTC. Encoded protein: CASSALAGAYNEQFF.